These T cell receptor beta chains were read from a single sample in a study of T cell responses to AZD1222 COVID-19 vaccine. Clones were sequenced by immunoSEQ multiplex PCR, and TCRdb holds only the in-frame ones, with some missing. Among approximately 110,000 clones listed, 92% were seen once. The sequencing used peripheral blood, collected on day 0 of AZD1222 vaccination. The receptor source for this set is an adult in good health. CDR3s include the opening cysteine and the closing phenylalanine or tryptophan. A D gene is named only where the DNA matches it firmly. The size field is filled for only some rows; it gives once, few, many or a size class.

J	V	size	D	DNA	CDR3
TRBJ2-1	TRBV5-1	-	-	TGCGCCAGCAGCTTGTCGGGGACTTTCAATGAGCAGTTCTTC	CASSLSGTFNEQFF
TRBJ1-1	TRBV12-3/TRBV12-4	-	-	TGTGCCAGCAGTGGGGAGGGCACTGAAGCTTTCTTT	CASSGEGTEAFF
TRBJ1-2	TRBV4-1	-	-	TGCGCCAGCAGCCAAGAGTCACAGAAGGGCTATGGCTACACCTTC	CASSQESQKGYGYTF
TRBJ2-1	TRBV7-8	-	-	TGTGCCAGCAGCTCGACGGTAGGGCTAGCGACCTACAATGAGCAGTTCTTC	CASSSTVGLATYNEQFF
TRBJ2-1	TRBV11-3	-	TRBD2	TGTGCCAGCAGCCTGGGACTAGCGGGGGGCTACCTGGGGCATGAGCAGTTCTTC	CASSLGLAGGYLGHEQFF
TRBJ1-5	TRBV18	-	-	TGTGCCAGCTCACCATGGACGGGGGTCGGTCAGCCCCAGCATTTT	CASSPWTGVGQPQHF
TRBJ1-1	TRBV3-1/TRBV3-2	-	-	TGTGCCAGCAGCCAACAATACAGGGACACTGAAGCTTTCTTT	CASSQQYRDTEAFF
TRBJ1-3	TRBV7-2	-	-	TGTGCCAGCAGCTTGACTATCACTGGAAACACCATATATTTT	CASSLTITGNTIYF
TRBJ1-5	TRBV7-2	-	-	TGTGCCAGCGCCGGTAGCAATCAGCCCCAGCATTTT	CASAGSNQPQHF
TRBJ2-7	TRBV2	-	-	TGTGCCAGCAGCCCAACAGGCAAGCAGTACTTC	CASSPTGKQYF
TRBJ2-6	TRBV27	-	-	TGTGCCAGCAGTTGGGCCACAGTCTCTGGGGCCAACGTCCTGACTTTC	CASSWATVSGANVLTF
TRBJ2-3	TRBV19	-	TRBD2	TGTGCCAGTAGCTTGGGACTAGCGGGAAGGCCAGATACGCAGTATTTT	CASSLGLAGRPDTQYF
TRBJ1-1	TRBV7-3	-	-	TGTGCCAGCAGCGAAGGGATTGGCACTGAAGCTTTCTTT	CASSEGIGTEAFF
TRBJ1-2	TRBV2	-	TRBD1	TGTGCCAGCAAGCCGGACAGGGGAGCTAACTATGGCTACACCTTC	CASKPDRGANYGYTF
TRBJ2-7	TRBV5-4	-	-	TGTGCCAGCAGCTTGGGAGGCAGGGCCGCGTCCGAGCAGTACTTC	CASSLGGRAASEQYF
TRBJ1-4	TRBV19	-	-	TGTGCCAGTAGTATACTCGGGAGAAAACTGTTTTTT	CASSILGRKLFF
TRBJ1-1	TRBV11-3	once	-	TGTGCCAGCAGCTTAGCACGGGAGAACACTGAAGCTTTCTTT	CASSLARENTEAFF
TRBJ1-1	TRBV28	-	-	TGTGCCAGCAGTTTACGGAGGGAGGCTTTCTTT	CASSLRREAFF
TRBJ2-7	TRBV7-9	-	-	TGTGCCAGCAGCTTAGGTATGACACAGAGGGACTACGAGCAGTACTTC	CASSLGMTQRDYEQYF
TRBJ2-3	TRBV24-1	-	TRBD2	TGTGCCACCAGTGACCCCGGGACTAGCGGGGGAGCAGATACGCAGTATTTT	CATSDPGTSGGADTQYF
TRBJ2-7	TRBV2	-	-	TGTGCCAGCAGTGGCTGGGGCAGGGTAAGGGACGAGCAGTACTTC	CASSGWGRVRDEQYF
TRBJ1-4	TRBV5-8	-	-	TGTGCCAGCAGCTTCTACCGGGGTGAAAAACTGTTTTTT	CASSFYRGEKLFF
TRBJ2-5	TRBV24-1	-	TRBD2	TGTGCCACCAGTAATACGGGGGGCCAAGAGACCCAGTACTTC	CATSNTGGQETQYF
TRBJ2-7	TRBV4-2	-	-	TGTGCCAGCAGCCAAGAAGAGGGGGGCTCCTACGAGCAGTACTTC	CASSQEEGGSYEQYF
TRBJ2-7	TRBV6-5	once	TRBD1	TGTGCCAGCAGGGCGGGACAGGGGGCAATTTACGAGCAGTACTTC	CASRAGQGAIYEQYF
TRBJ2-2	TRBV12-5	-	TRBD1	TGTGCGTTTGACAGGGTCTCAAACACCGGGGAGCTGTTTTTT	CAFDRVSNTGELFF
TRBJ2-2	TRBV7-6	few	-	TGTGCCAGCAGCCCACTAGCTGGGGACACCGGGGAGCTGTTTTTT	CASSPLAGDTGELFF
TRBJ2-1	TRBV10-3	-	-	TGTGCCATCAGTGGGGGGCAGCAGGGTGAGCAGTTCTTC	CAISGGQQGEQFF
TRBJ2-2	TRBV29-1	-	TRBD1	TGCAGCGCCGGACAGGGCGACACCGGGGAGCTGTTTTTT	CSAGQGDTGELFF
TRBJ1-4	TRBV4-2	-	-	TGTGCCAGCAGCCAAGATCTGGACGTATCAGGGGAAAAACTGTTTTTT	CASSQDLDVSGEKLFF
TRBJ2-5	TRBV12-3/TRBV12-4	-	-	TGTGCCAGCAGCTACCGAGAGACCCAGTACTTC	CASSYRETQYF
TRBJ2-2	TRBV7-9	-	TRBD2	TGTGCCAGCAGCAAGGCCCCCCGCCAGTTAGGAGCGGGGGAGACCGGGGAGCTGTTTTTT	CASSKAPRQLGAGETGELFF
TRBJ2-7	TRBV7-8	-	-	TGTGCCAGCAGCCCGTCCGGGACCGTATCCTACGAGCAGTACTTC	CASSPSGTVSYEQYF
TRBJ2-5	TRBV7-2	-	TRBD1	TGTGCCAGCAGCTCCTGGACAGGGGTGGCACAGTACTTC	CASSSWTGVAQYF
TRBJ2-2	TRBV7-6	-	TRBD1	TGTGCCAGCAGCTTAGCGCATCAAGGGGGCGCAGGCGGGGAGCTGTTTTTT	CASSLAHQGGAGGELFF
TRBJ1-3	TRBV19	-	-	TGTGCCAGTAGTAGCCGGGCAGCCGGGAGCGGAAACACCATATATTTT	CASSSRAAGSGNTIYF
TRBJ2-5	TRBV2	once	TRBD2	TGTGCCAGCAGTGAAGCTACGGGAGGGCCCTCATTGGAAGAGACCCAGTACTTC	CASSEATGGPSLEETQYF
TRBJ2-7	TRBV28	-	-	TGTGCCAGCAGCCGGACGGGGATAACCTACGAGCAGTACTTC	CASSRTGITYEQYF
TRBJ1-2	TRBV29-1	once	-	TGCAGCGTATATTCCCCGACTAACTATGGCTACACCTTC	CSVYSPTNYGYTF
TRBJ2-7	TRBV19	-	-	TGTGCCAGTAGTCTCTATGTGGACGACGAGCAGTACTTC	CASSLYVDDEQYF
TRBJ2-5	TRBV30	-	-	TGTGCCTTACTCCCCGATCTCTGGACCCAGTACTTC	CALLPDLWTQYF
TRBJ2-3	TRBV5-6	-	-	TGTGCCAGCAGCTTGGGGCGGGAACCTAGCACAGATACGCAGTATTTT	CASSLGREPSTDTQYF
TRBJ2-1	TRBV2	-	-	TGTGCCAGCAAGTGGAGCGGTCAGGGGGGTGAGCAGTTCTTC	CASKWSGQGGEQFF
TRBJ1-3	TRBV19	-	-	TGTGCCAGTAAAGCCCGGCTGCGCTCTGGAAACACCATATATTTT	CASKARLRSGNTIYF
TRBJ1-5	TRBV29-1	-	-	TGCAGCGTTGTCACGGGCTATAGCAATCAGCCCCAGCATTTT	CSVVTGYSNQPQHF
TRBJ1-5	TRBV6-5	-	-	TGTGCCAGCAGTCCAGCAGGGGGCAATCAGCCCCAGCATTTT	CASSPAGGNQPQHF
TRBJ2-2	TRBV6-5	few	TRBD1	TGTGCCAGCAGTTACTCACCGGGACAGGGGGCGGGGGAGCTGTTTTTT	CASSYSPGQGAGELFF
TRBJ2-2	TRBV7-3	-	-	TGTGCCAGCAGCCCCCTTCGTCAGACCGGGGAGCTGTTTTTT	CASSPLRQTGELFF
TRBJ2-2	TRBV7-3	-	TRBD2	TGTGCCAGCAGCTTAGACGGGAGGTCCGGGGAGCTGTTTTTT	CASSLDGRSGELFF
TRBJ1-6	TRBV19	-	TRBD1	TGTGCCACTCGACGGGGACAGACAGTTAATTCACCCCTCCACTTT	CATRRGQTVNSPLHF
TRBJ2-3	TRBV28	-	TRBD2	TGTGCCAGCAGTCCCACTAGCGGGAGTAGCACAGATACGCAGTATTTT	CASSPTSGSSTDTQYF